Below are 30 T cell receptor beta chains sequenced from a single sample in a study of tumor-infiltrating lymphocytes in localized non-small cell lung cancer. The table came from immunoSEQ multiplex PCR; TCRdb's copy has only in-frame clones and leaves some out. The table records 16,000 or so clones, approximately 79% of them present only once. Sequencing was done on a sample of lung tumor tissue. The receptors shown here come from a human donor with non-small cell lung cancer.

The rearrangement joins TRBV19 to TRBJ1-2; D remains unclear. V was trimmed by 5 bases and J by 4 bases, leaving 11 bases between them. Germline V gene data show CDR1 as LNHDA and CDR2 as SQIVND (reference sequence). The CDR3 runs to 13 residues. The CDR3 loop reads CASSPGNFYGYTF. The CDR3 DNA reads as TGTGCCAGTAGTCCCGGGAACTTCTATGGCTACACCTTC.

The CDR3 DNA reads TGTGCCAGCAGCCCGCTGACTAGCGGAGGGCTAGAAGAGCAGTACTTC. Translated, it gives CASSPLTSGGLEEQYF. The chain couples TRBV2 to TRBJ2-7; 9 bases map to TRBD2. Trimming cost V 6 bases and J 7 bases; bases outside gene matches: 16. The CDR3 extends over 16 amino acids. Germline V gene lookup returns CDR1 SNHLY and CDR2 FYNNEI.

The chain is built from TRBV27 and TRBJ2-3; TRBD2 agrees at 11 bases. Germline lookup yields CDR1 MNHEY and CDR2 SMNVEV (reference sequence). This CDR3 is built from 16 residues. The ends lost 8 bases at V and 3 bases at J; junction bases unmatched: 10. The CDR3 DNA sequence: TGTGCCAGCCATACACTAGCGGGAGCAAAGACAGATACGCAGTATTTT. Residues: CASHTLAGAKTDTQYF.

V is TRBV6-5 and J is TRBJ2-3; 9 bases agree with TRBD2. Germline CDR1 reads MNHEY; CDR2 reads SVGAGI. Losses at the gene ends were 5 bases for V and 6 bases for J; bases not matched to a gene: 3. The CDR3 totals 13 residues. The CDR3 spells CASSTGLADTQYF. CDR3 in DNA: TGTGCCAGCAGTACGGGACTAGCTGATACGCAGTATTTT.

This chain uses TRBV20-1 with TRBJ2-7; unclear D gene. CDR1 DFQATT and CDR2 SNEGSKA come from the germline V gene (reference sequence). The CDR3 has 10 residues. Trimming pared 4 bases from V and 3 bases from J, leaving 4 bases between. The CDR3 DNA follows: TGCAGTGCTACTAGCTACGAGCAGTACTTC. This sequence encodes CSATSYEQYF.

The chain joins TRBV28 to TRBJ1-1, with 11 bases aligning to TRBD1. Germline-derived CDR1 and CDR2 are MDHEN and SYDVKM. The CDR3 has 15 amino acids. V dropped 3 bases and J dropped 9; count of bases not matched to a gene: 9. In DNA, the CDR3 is TGTGCCAGCAGTTTGTGGGACAGGGGGAACTATCAAGCTTTCTTT. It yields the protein CASSLWDRGNYQAFF.

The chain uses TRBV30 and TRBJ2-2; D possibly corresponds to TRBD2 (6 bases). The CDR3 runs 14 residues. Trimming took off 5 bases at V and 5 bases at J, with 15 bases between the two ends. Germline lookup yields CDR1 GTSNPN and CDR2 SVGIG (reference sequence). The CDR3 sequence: CAWSRSGRTGELFF. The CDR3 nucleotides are TGTGCCTGGTCCCGCTCCGGGAGAACCGGGGAGCTGTTTTTT.

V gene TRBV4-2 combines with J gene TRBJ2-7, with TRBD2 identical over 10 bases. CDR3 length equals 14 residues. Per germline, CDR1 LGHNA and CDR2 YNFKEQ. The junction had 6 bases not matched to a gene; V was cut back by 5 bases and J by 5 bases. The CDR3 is CASSAAGGRDEQYF. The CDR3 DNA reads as TGTGCCAGCAGCGCAGCGGGGGGGCGCGACGAGCAGTACTTC.

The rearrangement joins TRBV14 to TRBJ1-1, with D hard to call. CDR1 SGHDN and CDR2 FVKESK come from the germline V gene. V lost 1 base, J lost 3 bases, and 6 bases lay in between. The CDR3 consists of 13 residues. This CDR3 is CASSQVLYTEAFF. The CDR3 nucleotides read TGTGCCAGCAGCCAAGTGCTGTACACTGAAGCTTTCTTT.

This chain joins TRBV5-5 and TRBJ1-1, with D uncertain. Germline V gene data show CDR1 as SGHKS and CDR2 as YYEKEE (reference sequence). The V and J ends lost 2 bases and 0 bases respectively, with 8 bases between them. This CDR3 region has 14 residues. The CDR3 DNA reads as TGTGCCAGCAGCTTAAGGCTCTTGAACACTGAAGCTTTCTTT. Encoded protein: CASSLRLLNTEAFF.

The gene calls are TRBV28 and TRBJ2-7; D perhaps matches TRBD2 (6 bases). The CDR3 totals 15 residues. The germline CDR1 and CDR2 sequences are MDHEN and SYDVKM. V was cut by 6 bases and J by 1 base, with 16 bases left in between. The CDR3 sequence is CASSRPGTASYEQYF. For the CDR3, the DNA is TGTGCCAGCAGCAGACCAGGGACTGCTTCCTACGAGCAGTACTTC.

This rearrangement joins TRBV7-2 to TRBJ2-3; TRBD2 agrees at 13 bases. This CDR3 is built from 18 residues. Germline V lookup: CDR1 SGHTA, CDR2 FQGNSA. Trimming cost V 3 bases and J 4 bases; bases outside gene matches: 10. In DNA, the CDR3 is TGTGCCAGCAGCTTGGGAACTAGCGGGAGGGCCGTGGCAGATACGCAGTATTTT. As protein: CASSLGTSGRAVADTQYF.

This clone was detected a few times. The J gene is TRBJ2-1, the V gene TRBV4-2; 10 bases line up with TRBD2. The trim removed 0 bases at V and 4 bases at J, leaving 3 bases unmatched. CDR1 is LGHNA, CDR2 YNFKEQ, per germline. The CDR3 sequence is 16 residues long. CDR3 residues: CASSQDMTSGYNEQFF. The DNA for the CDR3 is TGTGCCAGCAGCCAAGATATGACTAGCGGGTACAATGAGCAGTTCTTC.

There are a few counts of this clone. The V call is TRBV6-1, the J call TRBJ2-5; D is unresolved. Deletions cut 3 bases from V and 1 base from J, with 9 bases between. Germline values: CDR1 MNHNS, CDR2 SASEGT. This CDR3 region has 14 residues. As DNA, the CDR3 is TGTGCCAGCAGTGAGTTCGGACCCCAAGAGACCCAGTACTTC. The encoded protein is CASSEFGPQETQYF.

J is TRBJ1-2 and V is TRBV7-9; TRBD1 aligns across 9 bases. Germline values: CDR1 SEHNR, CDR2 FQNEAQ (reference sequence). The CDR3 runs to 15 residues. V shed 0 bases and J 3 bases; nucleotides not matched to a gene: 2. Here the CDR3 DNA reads TGTGCCAGCAGCTTAGCGCGGGACAGGGACTATGGCTACACCTTC. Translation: CASSLARDRDYGYTF. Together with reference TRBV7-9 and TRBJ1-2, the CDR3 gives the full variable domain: DTGVSQNPRHKITKRGQNVTFRCDPISEHNRLYWYRQTLGQGPEFLTYFQNEAQLEKSRLLSDRFSAERPKGSFSTLEIQRTEQGDSAMYLCASSLARDRDYGYTFGSGTRLTVV.

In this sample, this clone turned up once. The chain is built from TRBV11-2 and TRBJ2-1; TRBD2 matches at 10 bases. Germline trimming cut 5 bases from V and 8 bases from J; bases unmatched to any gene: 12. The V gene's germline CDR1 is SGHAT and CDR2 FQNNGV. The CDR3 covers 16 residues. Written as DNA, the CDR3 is TGTGCCAGCAGCCCCTCTCTAGCGGGAGTTTTCGATGAGCAGTTCTTC. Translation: CASSPSLAGVFDEQFF.

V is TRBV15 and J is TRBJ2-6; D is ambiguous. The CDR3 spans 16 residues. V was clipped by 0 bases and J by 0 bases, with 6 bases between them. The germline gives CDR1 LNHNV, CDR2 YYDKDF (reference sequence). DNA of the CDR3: TGTGCCACCAGCAGAGATGCGAGCTCTGGGGCCAACGTCCTGACTTTC. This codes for CATSRDASSGANVLTF. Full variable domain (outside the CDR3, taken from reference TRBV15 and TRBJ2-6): DAMVIQNPRYQVTQFGKPVTLSCSQTLNHNVMYWYQQKSSQAPKLLFHYYDKDFNNEADTPDNFQSRRPNTSFCFLDIRSPGLGDTAMYLCATSRDASSGANVLTFGAGSRLTVL.

The CDR3 nucleotides read TGTGCCAGCAGTTACGGAGGGGGCAGCAATCAGCCCCAGCATTTT. Translating gives CASSYGGGSNQPQHF. V and J are TRBV27 and TRBJ1-5; 7 nucleotides match TRBD1. This CDR3 region has 15 residues. The germline gives CDR1 MNHEY, CDR2 SMNVEV (reference sequence). V trimming: 4 bases; J trimming: 1 base; junction bases outside the gene matches: 4.

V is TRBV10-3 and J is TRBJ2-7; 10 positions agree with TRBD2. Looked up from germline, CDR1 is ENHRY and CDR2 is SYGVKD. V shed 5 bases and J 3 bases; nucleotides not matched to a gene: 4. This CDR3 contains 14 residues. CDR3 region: CAISRRTSGYEQYF. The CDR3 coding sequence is TGTGCCATCAGTCGTAGGACTAGCGGCTACGAGCAGTACTTC.

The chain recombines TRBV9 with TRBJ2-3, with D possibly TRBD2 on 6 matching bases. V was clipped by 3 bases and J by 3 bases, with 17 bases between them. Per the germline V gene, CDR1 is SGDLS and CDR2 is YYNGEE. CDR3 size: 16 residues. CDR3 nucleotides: TGTGCCAGCAGCGCCCGGACTGGAGGGATTACAGATACGCAGTATTTT. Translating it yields CASSARTGGITDTQYF.

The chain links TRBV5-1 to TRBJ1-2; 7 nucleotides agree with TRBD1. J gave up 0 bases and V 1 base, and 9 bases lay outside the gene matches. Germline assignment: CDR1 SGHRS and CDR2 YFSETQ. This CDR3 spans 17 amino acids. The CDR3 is CASSLQGGRITNYGYTF. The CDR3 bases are TGCGCCAGCAGCTTGCAAGGGGGCAGGATCACTAACTATGGCTACACCTTC.

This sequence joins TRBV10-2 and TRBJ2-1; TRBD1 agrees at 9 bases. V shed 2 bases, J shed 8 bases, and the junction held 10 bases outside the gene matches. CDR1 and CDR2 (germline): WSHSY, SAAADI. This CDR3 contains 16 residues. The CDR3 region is CASSEGGGTGRDEQFF. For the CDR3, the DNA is TGCGCCAGCAGTGAGGGTGGGGGGACAGGGAGGGATGAGCAGTTCTTC.

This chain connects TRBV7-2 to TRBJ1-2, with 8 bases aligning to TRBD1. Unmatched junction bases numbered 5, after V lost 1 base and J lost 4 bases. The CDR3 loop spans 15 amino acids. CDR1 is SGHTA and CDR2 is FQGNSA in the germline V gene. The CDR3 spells CASSLVAGGGYGYTF. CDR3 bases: TGTGCCAGCAGCTTAGTGGCAGGGGGCGGCTATGGCTACACCTTC.

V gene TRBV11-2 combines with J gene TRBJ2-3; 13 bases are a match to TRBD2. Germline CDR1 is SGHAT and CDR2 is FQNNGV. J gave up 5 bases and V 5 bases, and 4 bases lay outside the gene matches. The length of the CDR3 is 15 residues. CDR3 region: CASSPGLAGEDTQYF. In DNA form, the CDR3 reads TGTGCCAGCAGCCCCGGACTAGCGGGAGAAGATACGCAGTATTTT.

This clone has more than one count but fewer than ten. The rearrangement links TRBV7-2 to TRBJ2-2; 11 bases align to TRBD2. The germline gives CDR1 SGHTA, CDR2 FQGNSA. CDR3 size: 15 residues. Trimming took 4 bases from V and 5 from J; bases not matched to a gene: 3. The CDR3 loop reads CASSSRLAGTGELFF. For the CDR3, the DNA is TGTGCCAGCAGCTCCCGACTAGCGGGGACCGGGGAGCTGTTTTTT.

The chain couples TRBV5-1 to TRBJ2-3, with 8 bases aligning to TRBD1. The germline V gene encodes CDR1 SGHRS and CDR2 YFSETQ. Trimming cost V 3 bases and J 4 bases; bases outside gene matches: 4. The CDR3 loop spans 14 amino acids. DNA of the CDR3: TGCGCCAGCAGCTCGACAGGGGTGGCAGATACGCAGTATTTT. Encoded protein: CASSSTGVADTQYF.

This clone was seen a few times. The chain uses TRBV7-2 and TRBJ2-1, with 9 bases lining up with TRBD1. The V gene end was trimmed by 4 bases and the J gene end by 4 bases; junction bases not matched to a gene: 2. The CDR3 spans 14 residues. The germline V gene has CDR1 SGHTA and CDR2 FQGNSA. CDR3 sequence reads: CASSSGQGYNEQFF. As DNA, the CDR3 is TGTGCCAGCAGCTCGGGACAGGGTTACAATGAGCAGTTCTTC.

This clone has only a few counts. CDR3 sequence reads: CASSLLGGDNYGYTF. The CDR3 DNA follows: TGTGCCAGCAGTCTCTTAGGAGGGGACAACTATGGCTACACCTTC. The chain recombines TRBV6-6 with TRBJ1-2, with D possibly matching TRBD1 (5 bases). V lost 5 bases and J 2 bases, leaving 15 bases between the germline ends. CDR3 length: 15 residues. The V gene's germline CDR1 is MNHNY and CDR2 SVGAGI (reference sequence).

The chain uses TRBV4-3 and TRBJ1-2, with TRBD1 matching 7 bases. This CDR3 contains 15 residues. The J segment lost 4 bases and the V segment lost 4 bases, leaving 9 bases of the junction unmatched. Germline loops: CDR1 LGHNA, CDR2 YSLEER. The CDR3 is CASSPTGKRSYGYTF. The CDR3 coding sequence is TGCGCCAGCAGCCCGACAGGGAAAAGGAGCTATGGCTACACCTTC.

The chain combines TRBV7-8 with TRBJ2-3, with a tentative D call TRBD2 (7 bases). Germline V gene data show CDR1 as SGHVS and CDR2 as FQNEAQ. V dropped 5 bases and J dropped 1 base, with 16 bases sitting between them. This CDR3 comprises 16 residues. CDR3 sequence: CASSPRGGAGTDTQYF. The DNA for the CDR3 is TGTGCCAGCAGCCCAAGAGGGGGGGCCGGCACAGATACGCAGTATTTT.